These T cell receptor beta chains were read from a single sample in a study of cytomegalovirus exposure and HLA in healthy donors. The table came from immunoSEQ multiplex PCR; TCRdb's copy has only in-frame clones and leaves some out. The sample lists 200,000 to 250,000 clones; 82% were seen once. Sequenced: PBMCs. These receptors were taken from a woman between 40 and 55 years old in good health and CMV-seropositive. CDR3s include the opening cysteine and the closing phenylalanine or tryptophan. A D gene is named only where the DNA matches it firmly. Clone size appears in some rows only: once, few, many, or a class for an expanded clone.

D: .; size: .; length: 12; J: TRBJ1-1; V: TRBV7-9; DNA: TGTGCCAGCAGCTTCTGGAACACTGAAGCTTTCTTT; CDR3: CASSFWNTEAFF
D: TRBD2; size: .; length: 15; J: TRBJ2-1; V: TRBV6-5; DNA: TGTGCCAGCAGTGGACTGACTAGCGGGAGAAATGAGCAGTTCTTC; CDR3: CASSGLTSGRNEQFF
D: .; size: .; length: 14; J: TRBJ2-7; V: TRBV7-2; DNA: TGTGCCAGCGGCCTCGACAGTAGTCGGTACGAGCAGTACTTC; CDR3: CASGLDSSRYEQYF
D: .; size: .; length: 14; J: TRBJ2-7; V: TRBV7-2; DNA: TGTGCCAGCAGACTCCCCGCAGGGTCCTACGAGCAGTACTTC; CDR3: CASRLPAGSYEQYF
D: .; size: .; length: 12; J: TRBJ2-1; V: TRBV7-7; DNA: TGTGCTAGCAGCCCCCTCGGGAATGAGCAGTTCTTC; CDR3: CASSPLGNEQFF
D: .; size: few; length: 15; J: TRBJ2-1; V: TRBV4-3; DNA: TGCGCCAGCAGCCAAGATCTTCGACAACTGAATGAGCAGTTCTTC; CDR3: CASSQDLRQLNEQFF
D: .; size: .; length: 16; J: TRBJ1-1; V: TRBV19; DNA: TGTGCCAGTAGTATGAGTTCGAGGGTTTCATACACTGAAGCTTTCTTT; CDR3: CASSMSSRVSYTEAFF
D: TRBD1; size: .; length: 16; J: TRBJ1-1; V: TRBV7-8; DNA: TGTGCCAGCAGCCGAAGGACAGGGGGCGTGAAGACTGAAGCTTTCTTT; CDR3: CASSRRTGGVKTEAFF
D: TRBD1; size: .; length: 14; J: TRBJ2-7; V: TRBV30; DNA: TGTGCCTGGAGTCCGGACAGGGGGGTTTACGAGCAGTACTTC; CDR3: CAWSPDRGVYEQYF
D: .; size: .; length: 14; J: TRBJ1-1; V: TRBV7-9; DNA: TGTGCCAGCAGCTCAGCCGGGGGGCGGACTGAAGCTTTCTTT; CDR3: CASSSAGGRTEAFF
D: .; size: .; length: 15; J: TRBJ1-5; V: TRBV27; DNA: TGTGCCAGCAGTCCCGAAACAGGACTAGGGCAGCCCCAGCATTTT; CDR3: CASSPETGLGQPQHF
D: TRBD2; size: once; length: 15; J: TRBJ2-3; V: TRBV7-8; DNA: TGTGCCAGCATCTCCACTGGCGGGGGGCCTTATACGCAGTATTTT; CDR3: CASISTGGGPYTQYF
D: TRBD2; size: .; length: 17; J: TRBJ2-3; V: TRBV30; DNA: TGTGCCTGGAGTGGCCCTATTGCGACTAGCGGCACAGATACGCAGTATTTT; CDR3: CAWSGPIATSGTDTQYF
D: .; size: .; length: 17; J: TRBJ1-6; V: TRBV5-4; DNA: TGTGCCAGCAGCCAAGATCCCACGAGCTCCTATAATTCACCCCTCCACTTT; CDR3: CASSQDPTSSYNSPLHF
D: .; size: once; length: 13; J: TRBJ2-1; V: TRBV6-6; DNA: TGTGCCAGCAGTTACTCACCGGACAATGAGCAGTTCTTC; CDR3: CASSYSPDNEQFF
D: .; size: .; length: 15; J: TRBJ2-3; V: TRBV6-1; DNA: TGTGCCAGCAGTGAACCTTGGACAAGCACAGATACGCAGTATTTT; CDR3: CASSEPWTSTDTQYF
D: .; size: .; length: 18; J: TRBJ1-1; V: TRBV5-1; DNA: TGCGCCAGCAGCCTCGGGGTGGGTAGGGGGTCCATGAACACTGAAGCTTTCTTT; CDR3: CASSLGVGRGSMNTEAFF
D: .; size: .; length: 16; J: TRBJ2-7; V: TRBV6-5; DNA: TGTGCCAGCAGTTACAGGGCCGCGGGCGGATCCTACGAGCAGTACTTC; CDR3: CASSYRAAGGSYEQYF
D: TRBD2; size: .; length: 14; J: TRBJ2-7; V: TRBV7-9; DNA: TGTGCCAGCAGCTTAGGGGGACTACCCTACGAGCAGTACTTC; CDR3: CASSLGGLPYEQYF
D: .; size: .; length: 14; J: TRBJ1-5; V: TRBV19; DNA: TGTGCCAGTAGTATTTACAGGGTCAATCAGCCCCAGCATTTT; CDR3: CASSIYRVNQPQHF
D: .; size: .; length: 13; J: TRBJ1-1; V: TRBV6-5; DNA: TGTGCCAGCAGAGAGCTGGGGAGGGTTGAAGCTTTCTTT; CDR3: CASRELGRVEAFF
D: .; size: .; length: 16; J: TRBJ2-7; V: TRBV11-2; DNA: TGTGCCAGCAGCTTAGTACGACAGGCTAGCTCCTACGAGCAGTACTTC; CDR3: CASSLVRQASSYEQYF
D: .; size: .; length: 13; J: TRBJ2-5; V: TRBV18; DNA: TGTGCCAGCTCACGGGGAGCTGGGGAGACCCAGTACTTC; CDR3: CASSRGAGETQYF
D: TRBD1; size: .; length: 15; J: TRBJ1-5; V: TRBV6-5; DNA: TGTGCCAGCAGTTCGGGACAGGGGAGCGGTCAGCCCCAGCATTTT; CDR3: CASSSGQGSGQPQHF
D: TRBD1; size: .; length: 16; J: TRBJ1-5; V: TRBV27; DNA: TGTGCCAGCAGTTCATTACGGACAGGACTCAATCAGCCCCAGCATTTT; CDR3: CASSSLRTGLNQPQHF
D: .; size: .; length: 13; J: TRBJ2-7; V: TRBV6-5; DNA: TGTGCCAGCAGTCCGGGTTTTGCATACGAGCAGTACTTC; CDR3: CASSPGFAYEQYF
D: .; size: .; length: 10; J: TRBJ2-5; V: TRBV20-1; DNA: TGCAGTGCCCAGTCTGTGCGGCAGTACTTC; CDR3: CSAQSVRQYF
D: TRBD2; size: .; length: 15; J: TRBJ2-1; V: TRBV5-5; DNA: TGTGCCAGCAGCCAAGGGACTAGCGGTTACAATGAGCAGTTCTTC; CDR3: CASSQGTSGYNEQFF
D: .; size: .; length: 16; J: TRBJ1-3; V: TRBV5-6; DNA: TGTGCCAGCAGCTTGGTGGCTTTAACCTCTGGAAACACCATATATTTT; CDR3: CASSLVALTSGNTIYF
D: .; size: .; length: 15; J: TRBJ2-5; V: TRBV6-4; DNA: TGTGCCAGCAGCGACCATCGGGGAACACAAGAGACCCAGTACTTC; CDR3: CASSDHRGTQETQYF
D: TRBD2; size: once; length: 15; J: TRBJ2-2; V: TRBV7-2; DNA: TGTGCCAGCAGCCCACTAGCGGGGGCCACCGGGGAGCTGTTTTTT; CDR3: CASSPLAGATGELFF
D: .; size: .; length: 15; J: TRBJ2-5; V: TRBV5-1; DNA: TGCGCCAGCCGCTTCCTGGACAATTTCCAAGAGACCCAGTACTTC; CDR3: CASRFLDNFQETQYF
D: TRBD1; size: .; length: 15; J: TRBJ2-1; V: TRBV10-2; DNA: TGCGCCAGCAGTTCCCGGGACAGCGCTAATAATGAGCAGTTCTTC; CDR3: CASSSRDSANNEQFF
D: .; size: .; length: 15; J: TRBJ1-1; V: TRBV7-9; DNA: TGTGCCAGCAGCTTGGCGGGCGCGAGAAGAACTGAAGCTTTCTTT; CDR3: CASSLAGARRTEAFF
D: TRBD1; size: .; length: 17; J: TRBJ2-7; V: TRBV5-8; DNA: TGTGCCAGCAGCTCGATACAGGGGTCTTCCTTAACCTACGAGCAGTACTTC; CDR3: CASSSIQGSSLTYEQYF
D: .; size: .; length: 15; J: TRBJ2-7; V: TRBV4-1; DNA: TGCGCCAGCAGCCAAGAGAGGGAGAAGCGCTACGAGCAGTACTTC; CDR3: CASSQEREKRYEQYF
D: .; size: few; length: 14; J: TRBJ2-7; V: TRBV7-2; DNA: TGTGCCAGCAGCTTAGCGGGGGCGGGTTGGGAGCAGTACTTC; CDR3: CASSLAGAGWEQYF